The 11 T cell receptor beta chains listed next were all sequenced from one sample in a study of early T cells in non-severe SARS-CoV-2 infection. TCRdb called the 5' RACE reads again in MiXCR, with one record for every CDR3 protein. The sample holds some 66,000 distinct CDR3 sequences, about an eighth seen once. The sample was whole blood. The receptor set was obtained from an adult who was a healthcare worker with PCR-confirmed SARS-CoV-2 infection or an uninfected control (not recorded which).

This clonotype has more than one count but fewer than ten. V gene TRBV3-1 combines with J gene TRBJ2-3; no clear D gene. CDR3 length: 11 amino acids. Trimming shortened V by 0 bases and J by 10 bases, and 5 bases separated the two germline ends. Germline CDR1 LGHDT, CDR2 YNNKEL (reference sequence). The CDR3 DNA reads TGTGCCAGCAGCCAAGATACCGCGCAGTATTTT. Translating gives CASSQDTAQYF.

The chain employs TRBV2 and TRBJ2-3, with a tentative D call TRBD1 (5 bases). The CDR3 contains 13 residues. In germline, CDR1 is SNHLY, CDR2 FYNNEI. Trimming stripped 7 bases from V and 2 bases from J, with 10 bases between. CDR3 in DNA: TGTGCCAGCACCCCAGGGAACACAGATACGCAGTATTTT. Translation: CASTPGNTDTQYF.

The chain combines TRBV3-1 with TRBJ2-1; 8 bases are shared with TRBD2. This CDR3 comprises 15 residues. Germline loops: CDR1 LGHDT, CDR2 YNNKEL (reference sequence). V shed 3 bases and J 5 bases; nucleotides not matched to a gene: 6. CDR3 sequence: CASSQVTSGDNEQFF. The CDR3 nucleotides read TGTGCCAGCAGCCAGGTAACTAGCGGAGACAATGAGCAGTTCTTC.

Note on this clonotype: Sequence at one end of the junction differs from germline and may be a read error. The chain links TRBV6-1 to TRBJ1-2; D unclear. CDR3 size: 15 residues. Germline loops: CDR1 MNHNS, CDR2 SASEGT. The CDR3 sequence is CASTPGEGETYGYIF. CDR3 nucleotides: TGTGCCAGCACCCCCGGGGAGGGTGAAACCTATGGCTACATCTTC.

In this sample, this clonotype turned up many times. The gene calls are TRBV5-1 and TRBJ2-3; D possibly corresponds to TRBD2 (5 bases). Germline CDR1 is SGHRS and CDR2 is YFSETQ. The CDR3 runs 14 residues. Deletions cut 4 bases from V and 2 bases from J, with 11 bases between. CDR3 loop: CASSIALLTDTQYF. CDR3 in DNA: TGCGCCAGCAGCATAGCGTTGCTCACAGATACGCAGTATTTT.

This chain links TRBV9 with TRBJ2-7, with 7 bases matching TRBD1. CDR1 and CDR2 from the germline V gene are SGDLS and YYNGEE. CDR3 length equals 16 residues. V trimming: 3 bases; J trimming: 5 bases; junction bases outside the gene matches: 14. For the CDR3, the DNA is TGTGCCAGCAGCGGAGGCCTACAGGGGCAGGGGGACGAGCAGTACTTC. It translates to CASSGGLQGQGDEQYF.

This clonotype was counted ten times or more. This sequence joins TRBV29-1 and TRBJ1-1; D is undetermined. The germline V gene encodes CDR1 SQVTM and CDR2 ANQGSEA. CDR3 length: 13 amino acids. With 4 bases removed from V and 1 base from J, the gap between germline ends came to 10 bases. CDR3 nucleotides: TGCAGCGTTGTGGGTCAAACGAACACTGAAGCTTTCTTT. Encoded protein: CSVVGQTNTEAFF.

The rearrangement joins TRBV3-1 to TRBJ1-3; 8 positions agree with TRBD1. The CDR3 has 15 residues. Germline assignment: CDR1 LGHDT and CDR2 YNNKEL (reference sequence). Trimming took 4 bases from V and 2 from J; bases not matched to a gene: 4. CDR3 region: CASSPGTGAGNTIYF. The DNA of the CDR3 is TGTGCCAGCAGCCCGGGGACAGGCGCTGGAAACACCATATATTTT.

Ten or more counts support this clonotype. V is TRBV28 and J is TRBJ1-4; D gene ambiguous. The V and J ends lost 2 bases and 3 bases respectively, with 10 bases between them. There are 15 residues in the CDR3. Germline V gene lookup returns CDR1 MDHEN and CDR2 SYDVKM. The CDR3 DNA reads as TGTGCCAGCAGTTTAACGGGGAGGGCTAATGAAAAACTGTTTTTT. This encodes CASSLTGRANEKLFF. Supplemented by reference TRBV28 and TRBJ1-4, the full variable domain reads DVKVTQSSRYLVKRTGEKVFLECVQDMDHENMFWYRQDPGLGLRLIYFSYDVKMKEKGDIPEGYSVSREKKERFSLILESASTNQTSMYLCASSLTGRANEKLFFGSGTQLSVL.

The rearrangement uses TRBV29-1 and TRBJ1-1; D remains unclear. V was shortened by 7 bases and J by 4 bases, with 10 bases between the two germline ends. The CDR3 spans 11 residues. Looked up from germline, CDR1 is SQVTM and CDR2 is ANQGSEA. CDR3: CSARVSTEAFF. In DNA form, the CDR3 reads TGCAGCGCTAGGGTAAGCACTGAAGCTTTCTTT.

The V and J genes are TRBV7-9 and TRBJ1-2; D is unclear. Germline V gene lookup returns CDR1 SEHNR and CDR2 FQNEAQ (reference sequence). The CDR3 consists of 15 residues. The V end lost 5 bases, the J end lost 4 bases, and 17 bases lay between the germline ends. The CDR3 sequence is CASSPPASRLYGYTF. The CDR3 nucleotides are TGTGCCAGCAGCCCCCCGGCCAGTCGCCTCTATGGCTACACCTTC.